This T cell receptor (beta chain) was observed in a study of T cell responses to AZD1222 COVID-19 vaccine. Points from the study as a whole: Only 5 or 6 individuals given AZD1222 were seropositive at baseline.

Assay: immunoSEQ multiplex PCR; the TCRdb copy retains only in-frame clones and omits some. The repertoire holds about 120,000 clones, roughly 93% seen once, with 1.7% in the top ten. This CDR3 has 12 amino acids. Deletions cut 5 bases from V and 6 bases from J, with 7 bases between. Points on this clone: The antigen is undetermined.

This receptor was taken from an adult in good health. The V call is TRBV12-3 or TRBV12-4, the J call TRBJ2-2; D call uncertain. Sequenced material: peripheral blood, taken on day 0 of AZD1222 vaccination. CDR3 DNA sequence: TGTGCCAGCAGTCTTCATCCCGGGGAGCTGTTTTTT. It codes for CASSLHPGELFF.